The clone carrying this T cell receptor (beta chain) was picked up a small number of times. As yet, its antigen is unknown. This entry is derived from a study of cytomegalovirus exposure and HLA in healthy donors. Whole-study results and caveats: Per published accounts, TCR beta sequences correctly predicted the HLA-A and HLA-B alleles of most subjects. The study flagged roughly 160 TCR beta chains as cytomegalovirus-associated. Researchers had no immune exposure information except CMV serostatus available.

V was pared by 0 bases and J by 0 bases, with 8 bases between. CDR1 and CDR2 (germline): SGHNT, YYREEE (reference sequence). The CDR3 has 15 residues. Vbeta (60) and Jbeta (13) primers were used in the PCR. Sequenced by immunoSEQ multiplex PCR; TCRdb stores in-frame clones only, minus some. This table holds 130,000 to 150,000 clones, roughly four fifths found once. Sequencing used PBMCs. The V call is TRBV5-4, the J call TRBJ2-3; no reliable D call. This sequence originates from a human donor in good health. CDR3 region: CASSLVSVSTDTQYF. The CDR3 DNA reads as TGTGCCAGCAGCTTGGTGAGCGTTAGCACAGATACGCAGTATTTT.